The clone carrying this TCR beta chain was recorded at least ten times. TCRdb re-called the PCR reads with MiXCR. This sample has 84,000 or so clones, with 8% to 9.5% found just once. Germline trimming cut 7 bases from V and 1 base from J; bases unmatched to any gene: 4. Per germline, CDR1 MNHNS and CDR2 SASEGT. The CDR3 extends over 15 amino acids. These data originate in a study of metastatic and nonmetastatic thyroid tumors. All patients were untreated before thyroid surgery. V usage is TRBV6-1 and J usage is TRBJ2-5; 12 positions agree with TRBD2. The sample taken for sequencing was blood. The clonotype comes from a female donor with papillary thyroid cancer or a benign thyroid nodule (not recorded which). Some clones in this sample may be carry-over from other donors' samples. Written as DNA, the CDR3 is TGTGCCAGCACCTCTAGCGGGGGGGCCCAAGAGACCCAGTACTTC. It codes for CASTSSGGAQETQYF.